Sequencing of this TCR beta chain was carried out in a study of tumor and adjacent non-tumor tissue in lung cancer. Across the whole study: Histology: under 15 adenocarcinoma, a couple of squamous cell carcinoma, 1 small cell lung cancer.

The CDR3 has 14 amino acids. The library came from three nested PCR rounds adapted from ARM-PCR protocols. MiXCR, run by TCRdb on the multiplex PCR reads, gives a single entry per CDR3 protein. The sample has some 73,000 distinct CDR3 sequences, approximately 78% seen once; the top ten hold 51%. This clonotype was detected only once. Its cognate antigen is unknown. The germline gene is not matched at one end of the junction; a read error may be the cause. Study results and caveats: Tumor repertoires had a smaller top 100 clone share than normal lung. Tumor TCR diversity, when higher, was linked to shorter survival. Tumor tissue had significantly higher TCR diversity than normal lung.

RNA was extracted from bulk tissue without any cell sorting. This non-tumor lung sample came from over 3 cm beyond the tumor edge. This receptor was taken from a man in his sixties with non-small cell lung cancer. The chain couples TRBV12-3 or TRBV12-4 to TRBJ1-6, with 7 bases lining up with TRBD1. Material for sequencing was distant non-tumor lung tissue. CDR3 sequence reads: CATRYQGGDSLLHF. The DNA of the CDR3 is TGTGCCACCAGGTATCAGGGGGGGGATTCACTCCTCCACTTT.